A selection of T cell receptor beta chains follows, all from one sample in a study of T cell responses to AZD1222 COVID-19 vaccine. Profiling relied on immunoSEQ multiplex PCR, and the TCRdb table lists in-frame clones only, not all of them. Here the sample spans approximately 70,000 clones, 86% being singletons. This sample comprised peripheral blood, obtained on day 0 of AZD1222 vaccination. All receptors derive from an adult in good health. The CDR3 runs from the conserved cysteine through the conserved F or W. Size values are once, few and many counts, or a class for expanded clones, and some rows have none.

clone size,J gene,V gene,CDR3 protein
.,TRBJ1-6,TRBV20-1,CSASTGVGSPLHF
few,TRBJ2-6,TRBV5-1,CASSPQDSGANVLTF
.,TRBJ1-2,TRBV2,CASSPGQGYGYTF
.,TRBJ1-1,TRBV5-1,CASSLGQGATEAFF
.,TRBJ1-1,TRBV6-5,CASGLENTEAFF
.,TRBJ2-5,TRBV12-3/TRBV12-4,CASTPDREETQYF
.,TRBJ2-1,TRBV5-4,CASSLAGGGMASYNEQFF
.,TRBJ2-3,TRBV29-1,CSVQRSGFTDTQYF
.,TRBJ2-5,TRBV28,CASSFLGETQYF
.,TRBJ1-1,TRBV29-1,CSVEDLAGAEAFF
.,TRBJ1-5,TRBV25-1,CASRGGNQPQHF
.,TRBJ1-4,TRBV2,CASRTGTARGNEKLFF
.,TRBJ2-1,TRBV19,CASSKSEGEQFF
few,TRBJ2-2,TRBV7-2,CASQPPVGAGELFF
.,TRBJ2-1,TRBV19,CASSIGGGDEQFF
.,TRBJ2-3,TRBV21-1,CASSKRGRRDNTDTQYF
.,TRBJ1-5,TRBV12-3/TRBV12-4,CASSLQGDQPQHF